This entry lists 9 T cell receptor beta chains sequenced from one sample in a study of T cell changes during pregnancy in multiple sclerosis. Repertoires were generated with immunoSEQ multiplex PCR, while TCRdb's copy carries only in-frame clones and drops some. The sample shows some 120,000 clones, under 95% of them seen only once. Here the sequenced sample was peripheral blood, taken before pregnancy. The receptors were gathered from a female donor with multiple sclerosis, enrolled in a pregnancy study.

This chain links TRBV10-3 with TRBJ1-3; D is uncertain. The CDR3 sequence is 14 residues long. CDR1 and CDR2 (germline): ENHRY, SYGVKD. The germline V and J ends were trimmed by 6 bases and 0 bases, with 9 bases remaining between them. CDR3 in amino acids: CAIRSGSSGNTIYF. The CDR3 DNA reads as TGTGCCATCAGATCGGGATCCTCTGGAAACACCATATATTTT.

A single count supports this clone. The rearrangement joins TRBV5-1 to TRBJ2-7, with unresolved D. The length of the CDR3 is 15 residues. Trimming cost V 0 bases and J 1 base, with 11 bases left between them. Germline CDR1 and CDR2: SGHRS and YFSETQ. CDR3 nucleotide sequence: TGCGCCAGCAGCTTGGGGCCCTTAATATCCTACGAGCAGTACTTC. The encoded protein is CASSLGPLISYEQYF. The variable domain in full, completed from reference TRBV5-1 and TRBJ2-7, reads KAGVTQTPRYLIKTRGQQVTLSCSPISGHRSVSWYQQTPGQGLQFLFEYFSETQRNKGNFPGRFSGRQFSNSRSEMNVSTLELGDSALYLCASSLGPLISYEQYFGPGTRLTVT.

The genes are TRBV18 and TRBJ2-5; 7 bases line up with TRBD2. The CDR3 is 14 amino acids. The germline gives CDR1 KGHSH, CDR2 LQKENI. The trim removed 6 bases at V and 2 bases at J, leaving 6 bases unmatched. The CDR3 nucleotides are TGTGCCAGCTCCGTGGCGGGGGTACAAGAGACCCAGTACTTC. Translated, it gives CASSVAGVQETQYF.

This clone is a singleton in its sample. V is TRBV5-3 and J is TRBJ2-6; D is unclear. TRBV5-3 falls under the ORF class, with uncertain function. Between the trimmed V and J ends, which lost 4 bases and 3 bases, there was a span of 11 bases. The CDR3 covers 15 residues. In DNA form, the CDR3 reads TGTGCCAGAAGCCCCCACCAGTGTGGGGCCAACGTCCTGACTTTC. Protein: CARSPHQCGANVLTF.

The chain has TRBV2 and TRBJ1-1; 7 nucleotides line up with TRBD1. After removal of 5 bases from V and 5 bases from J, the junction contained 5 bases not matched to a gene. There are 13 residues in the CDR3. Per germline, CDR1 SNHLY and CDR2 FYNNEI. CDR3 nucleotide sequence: TGTGCCAGCAGTAAGGGGGCGAGGACTGAAGCTTTCTTT. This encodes CASSKGARTEAFF. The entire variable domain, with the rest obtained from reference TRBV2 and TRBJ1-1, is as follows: EPEVTQTPSHQVTQMGQEVILRCVPISNHLYFYWYRQILGQKVEFLVSFYNNEISEKSEIFDDQFSVERPDGSNFTLKIRSTKLEDSAMYFCASSKGARTEAFFGQGTRLTVV.

This chain's CDR3 is CASSLWASSYNEQFF. The DNA of the CDR3 is TGTGCCAGCAGCTTATGGGCGAGCTCCTACAATGAGCAGTTCTTC. V usage is TRBV7-3 and J usage is TRBJ2-1; D is unclear. The CDR3 has 15 residues. V was shortened by 2 bases and J by 0 bases, with 8 bases between the two germline ends. Looked up from germline, CDR1 is SGHTA and CDR2 is FQGTGA. The variable domain in full, with the rest retrieved from reference TRBV7-3 and TRBJ2-1, is GAGVSQTPSNKVTEKGKYVELRCDPISGHTALYWYRQSLGQGPEFLIYFQGTGAADDSGLPNDRFFAVRPEGSVSTLKIQRTERGDSAVYLCASSLWASSYNEQFFGPGTRLTVL.

This chain's CDR3 is CASSLAGSSTDTQYF. As DNA, the CDR3 is TGCGCCAGCAGCTTGGCCGGTTCTAGCACAGATACGCAGTATTTT. This chain joins TRBV5-1 and TRBJ2-3; D is unclear. V lost 0 bases and J lost 0, with 8 bases in between. This CDR3 region has 15 residues. Germline-derived CDR1 and CDR2 are SGHRS and YFSETQ.

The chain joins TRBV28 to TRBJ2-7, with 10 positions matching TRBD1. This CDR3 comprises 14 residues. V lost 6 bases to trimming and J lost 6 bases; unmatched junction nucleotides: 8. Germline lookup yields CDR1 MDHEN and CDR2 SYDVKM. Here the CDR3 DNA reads TGTGCCAGCAGCCCTGACAGGGGGCGCCGCGAGCAGTACTTC. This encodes CASSPDRGRREQYF.

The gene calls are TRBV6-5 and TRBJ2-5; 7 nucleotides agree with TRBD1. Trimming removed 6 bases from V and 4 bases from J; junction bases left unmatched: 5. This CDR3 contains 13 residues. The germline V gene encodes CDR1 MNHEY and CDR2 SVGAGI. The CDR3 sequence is CASSTGVGETQYF. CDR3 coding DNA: TGTGCCAGCAGCACAGGGGTGGGAGAGACCCAGTACTTC.